This TCR beta chain came from a study of metastatic and nonmetastatic thyroid tumors. About the research overall: Both malignant and benign thyroid patients supplied peripheral blood and tumor or nodule tissue samples, across which the repertoires of these patients were then compared. Study-wide results and limits: In both blood and tumor samples, TCR beta diversity was reported significantly higher for malignant than benign nodules.

Original methodology: For papillary thyroid cancer, a distant-metastasis classifier was constructed from CDR3 differences observed across clinicopathological groups. TCRdb reanalyzed the PCR reads via MiXCR. TCRdb assigned the V and J calls; the authors' analysis was not used. The data contain fewer than 35,000 clones, less than 25% of them singletons. Turning to this clone: Its antigen is unknown.

There were no patients who had received any treatment before thyroid surgery. The CDR3 has 17 amino acids. The V end lost 9 bases, the J end lost 0 bases, and 23 bases lay between the germline ends. Germline assignment: CDR1 LNHDA and CDR2 SQIVND (reference sequence). Source material: blood. The source is a female donor with papillary thyroid cancer or a benign thyroid nodule (not recorded which). Some clones in this sample may be carry-over from other donors' samples. The chain has TRBV19 and TRBJ1-2; D is unresolved. CDR3 coding DNA: TGTGCCAGCAGTTTCTACAGCGGGATGCGAGCTAACTATGGCTACACCTTC. Translation gives CASSFYSGMRANYGYTF.